Listed here are 15 T cell receptor beta chains from one sample, sequenced in a study of T cells in Graves' hyperthyroidism and ophthalmopathy. There were TCR beta CDR3 regions amplified from RNA transcripts. First-round RT-PCR with HTBI primers amplified the TCR CDR3 region. In TCRdb, the multiplex PCR reads were re-called with MiXCR into one record per CDR3 protein. The sample comprises 700,000 to 950,000 distinct CDR3 sequences, around 40% of which are singletons, and less than 40% rests with the top ten. Input material: blood. These receptors were taken from a woman in her thirties or forties with Graves' hyperthyroidism.

This clonotype was observed a few times. The chain links TRBV14 to TRBJ2-7; D remains unclear. Germline CDR1 and CDR2: SGHDN and FVKESK. With 4 bases removed from V and 12 bases from J, the gap between germline ends came to 19 bases. The CDR3 length is 13 residues. The CDR3 region is CASSPSADSRPYF. CDR3 in DNA: TGTGCCAGCAGCCCTTCCGCAGACTCCCGCCCGTACTTC.

In this sample, this clonotype turned up many times. The chain links TRBV29-1 to TRBJ1-2; no firm D call. The CDR3 is made up of 13 amino acids. Per germline, CDR1 SQVTM and CDR2 ANQGSEA. The V gene lost 4 bases and the J gene lost 6 bases, with 15 bases spanning the gap. As DNA, the CDR3 is TGCAGCGTTGTGTTTAGGGATCGGGATGGCTACACCTTC. It translates to CSVVFRDRDGYTF.

This clonotype was recorded many times. The chain is built from TRBV10-2 and TRBJ1-6; TRBD1 aligns across 7 bases. Germline V gene data show CDR1 as WSHSY and CDR2 as SAAADI. The CDR3 has 12 residues. Trimming at V came to 11 bases and at J to 6 bases, leaving 4 bases not matched to a gene. The chain's CDR3 is CAARDSNSPLHF. CDR3 in DNA: TGCGCCGCCCGGGACAGTAATTCACCCCTCCACTTT.

V and J are TRBV24-1 and TRBJ2-5; 7 positions match TRBD2. The CDR3 is 16 amino acids. The V and J ends lost 2 bases and 5 bases, in that order; junction bases with no gene match: 10. CDR1 KGHDR and CDR2 SFDVKD come from the germline V gene. The CDR3 bases are TGTGCCACCAGTGATTCCAGCGGGGTGAGTGGTGAGACCCAGTACTTC. It encodes CATSDSSGVSGETQYF.

This clonotype has ten or more counts. This sequence joins TRBV9 and TRBJ2-5; TRBD2 matches 9 bases. V shed 1 base, J shed 4 bases, and the junction held 2 bases outside the gene matches. The CDR3 contains 14 residues. The germline CDR1 and CDR2 sequences are SGDLS and YYNGEE. CDR3 loop: CASSVSGRRETQYF. CDR3 in DNA: TGTGCCAGCAGCGTAAGCGGGAGGAGAGAGACCCAGTACTTC.

The V gene is TRBV7-3, the J gene TRBJ1-1; a possible D gene is TRBD1 (6 bases). Germline loops: CDR1 SGHTA, CDR2 FQGTGA. The V and J ends lost 5 bases and 4 bases respectively, with 14 bases between them. The CDR3 is 14 residues long. The chain's CDR3 is CASSAGGIGTEAFF. In DNA form, the CDR3 reads TGTGCCAGCAGCGCCGGGGGCATAGGCACTGAAGCTTTCTTT. Looking up the rest from reference TRBV7-3 and TRBJ1-1 gives the full variable domain: GAGVSQTPSNKVTEKGKYVELRCDPISGHTALYWYRQSLGQGPEFLIYFQGTGAADDSGLPNDRFFAVRPEGSVSTLKIQRTERGDSAVYLCASSAGGIGTEAFFGQGTRLTVV.

This clonotype has at least ten counts. An end of the junction differs from the germline gene, which may be a read error. The chain uses TRBV19 and TRBJ1-5; D possibly corresponds to TRBD1 (5 bases). This CDR3 has 13 amino acids. The germline gives CDR1 LNHDA, CDR2 SQIVND (reference sequence). The CDR3 loop reads CASSEGSGQPQHF. In DNA, the CDR3 is TGCGCCAGCAGTGAGGGGAGTGGGCAGCCCCAGCATTTT.

This chain links TRBV3-1 with TRBJ1-5, with D perhaps TRBD1 (5 bases). The V end was cut by 2 bases, the J end by 4 bases, with 15 bases between. Germline V gene sequence: CDR1 LGHDT, CDR2 YNNKEL (reference sequence). This CDR3 spans 16 amino acids. The CDR3 region has the DNA TGTGCCAGCAGCCAAACAGGTGGTGTTGGGAATCAGCCCCAGCATTTT. This codes for CASSQTGGVGNQPQHF.

The genes are TRBV12-3 or TRBV12-4 and TRBJ2-7; 12 nucleotides agree with TRBD2. V lost 8 bases to trimming and J lost 7 bases; unmatched junction nucleotides: 15. CDR3 size: 16 residues. CDR3 in amino acids: CASYKGLAGFHSEQYF. The CDR3 nucleotides read TGTGCCAGCTACAAAGGACTAGCGGGGTTTCATTCGGAGCAGTACTTC.

This clonotype was picked up many times. The genes are TRBV12-3 or TRBV12-4 and TRBJ2-5; D unclear. The ends were cut back, 2 bases at V and 5 bases at J, with 12 bases in the middle. The CDR3 spans 14 residues. The CDR3 is CASSLTLELETQYF. The DNA of the CDR3 is TGTGCCAGCAGTTTAACCTTAGAATTGGAGACCCAGTACTTC.

V gene TRBV10-3 combines with J gene TRBJ2-5, with 15 bases that match TRBD2. V shed 3 bases, J shed 2 bases, and the junction held 10 bases outside the gene matches. This CDR3 is built from 19 residues. Germline loops: CDR1 ENHRY, CDR2 SYGVKD. The DNA for the CDR3 is TGTGCCATCAGTGAACGGACTAGCGGGGGGGGTTTTTGGCAAGAGACCCAGTACTTC. Amino acid sequence: CAISERTSGGGFWQETQYF.

The V gene is TRBV2, the J gene TRBJ2-2; maybe TRBD1 (6 bases). This CDR3 has 15 amino acids. Germline V lookup: CDR1 SNHLY, CDR2 FYNNEI. The V end was cut by 6 bases, the J end by 3 bases, with 14 bases between. The CDR3 region is CASSETTGYTGELFF. For the CDR3, the DNA is TGTGCCAGCAGCGAAACCACAGGGTACACCGGGGAGCTGTTTTTT.

The J gene is TRBJ1-1, the V gene TRBV7-2; a weak D match, TRBD1 (5 bases). Germline-derived CDR1 and CDR2 are SGHTA and FQGNSA. Trimming took 5 bases from V and 1 from J, leaving 20 bases between them. This CDR3 contains 17 residues. The CDR3 loop reads CASSPTVVRVRNTEAFF. The CDR3 bases are TGTGCCAGCAGCCCCACCGTCGTCAGGGTAAGGAACACTGAAGCTTTCTTT.

The J gene is TRBJ1-2, the V gene TRBV9; 9 positions agree with TRBD1. Germline V gives CDR1 SGDLS, CDR2 YYNGEE. With 4 bases clipped from V and 2 bases from J, the junction kept 21 bases outside the gene matches. This CDR3 has 20 amino acids. Here the CDR3 DNA reads TGTGCCAGCAGCCAAGTCTTCCTCGGATCCAGGGACAGGGTAAACTATGGCTACACCTTC. Its protein product is CASSQVFLGSRDRVNYGYTF. Combining the CDR3 with reference TRBV9 and TRBJ1-2 gives the whole variable domain DSGVTQTPKHLITATGQRVTLRCSPRSGDLSVYWYQQSLDQGLQFLIQYYNGEERAKGNILERFSAQQFPDLHSELNLSSLELGDSALYFCASSQVFLGSRDRVNYGYTFGSGTRLTVV.

This clonotype was counted a few times. This chain links TRBV7-2 with TRBJ2-1; D is possibly TRBD1 (5 bases). V was trimmed by 1 base and J by 8 bases, leaving 9 bases between them. The germline V gene encodes CDR1 SGHTA and CDR2 FQGNSA. The CDR3 runs to 13 residues. This CDR3 is CASSLVQGYEQFF. The CDR3 DNA reads as TGTGCCAGCAGCTTAGTGCAGGGCTATGAGCAGTTCTTC.